Described below is a single TCR beta chain sequence and its context. Trimming cost V 6 bases and J 3 bases; bases outside gene matches: 20. The germline CDR1 and CDR2 sequences are SQVTM and ANQGSEA. This CDR3 is built from 17 residues. Each CDR3 protein gets one entry after TCRdb re-called the RT-PCR reads with MiXCR. The sample consists of about a million distinct CDR3 sequences, 15% to 20% of them appearing once. This specimen belongs to a study of patients and donors after allogeneic stem cell transplantation. The rearrangement links TRBV29-1 to TRBJ2-7, with TRBD1 matching 7 bases. The source material was blood, either unsorted or a sorted T cell fraction (not recorded which). This clonotype was sampled from a human donor who was either an allogeneic HSCT recipient or a stem cell or donor lymphocyte infusion donor (not recorded which). It is not recorded whose cells these are; they may come from a transplant donor. The CDR3 region has the DNA TGCAGCGTAAGGAAGCTACTACGGGACAGCACGAACTACGAGCAGTACTTC. Protein: CSVRKLLRDSTNYEQYF.